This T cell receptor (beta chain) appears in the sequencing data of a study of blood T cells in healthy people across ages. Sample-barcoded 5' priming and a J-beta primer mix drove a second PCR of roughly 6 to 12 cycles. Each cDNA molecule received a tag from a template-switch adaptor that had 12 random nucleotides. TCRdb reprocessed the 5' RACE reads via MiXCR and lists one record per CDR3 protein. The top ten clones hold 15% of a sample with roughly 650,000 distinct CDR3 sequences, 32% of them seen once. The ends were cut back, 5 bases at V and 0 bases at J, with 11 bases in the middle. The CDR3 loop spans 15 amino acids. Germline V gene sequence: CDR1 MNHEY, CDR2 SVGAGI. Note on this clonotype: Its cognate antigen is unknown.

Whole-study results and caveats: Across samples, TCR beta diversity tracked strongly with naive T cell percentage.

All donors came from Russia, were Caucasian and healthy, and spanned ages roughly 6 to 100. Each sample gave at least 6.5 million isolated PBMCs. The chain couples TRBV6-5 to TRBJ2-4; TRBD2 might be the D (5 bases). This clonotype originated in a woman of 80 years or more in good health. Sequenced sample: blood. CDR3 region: CASSPPGIAKNIQYF. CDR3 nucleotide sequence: TGTGCCAGCAGTCCCCCCGGGATAGCCAAAAACATTCAGTACTTC.